Detailed here is one T cell receptor beta chain. This sample stems from a study of blood T cell repertoires in COVID-19. About the research overall: Samples representing acute and convalescent COVID-19 were sourced from the United States, Italy and Spain. PBMCs, B-cell-depleted T cells, or T cells were the source of the cDNA or gDNA that made up the material.

In the original workflow: Amplification of reference gene primers was used by the study to estimate nucleated cell counts. TCRdb's table, derived via immunoSEQ multiplex PCR, lists solely in-frame clones and lacks some. The V and J calls and clone size come from that table; D and trimming were worked out from the DNA. The sample has around 190,000 clones, 70% to 90% seen once. The V gene's germline CDR1 is SGHNT and CDR2 YYREEE (reference sequence). The CDR3 loop spans 16 amino acids. V lost 0 bases, J lost 0 bases, and 5 bases stayed unmatched. Enrolled during active infection, Seattle patients were then followed longitudinally.

J is TRBJ2-5 and V is TRBV5-4; 7 bases are shared with TRBD1. This TCR was sampled from a middle-aged man with COVID-19, enrolled during active disease. Sequencing input: peripheral blood. CDR3 sequence (DNA): TGTGCCAGCAGCTTGGAGGGGACAGAGTACCAAGAGACCCAGTACTTC. The encoded protein is CASSLEGTEYQETQYF.